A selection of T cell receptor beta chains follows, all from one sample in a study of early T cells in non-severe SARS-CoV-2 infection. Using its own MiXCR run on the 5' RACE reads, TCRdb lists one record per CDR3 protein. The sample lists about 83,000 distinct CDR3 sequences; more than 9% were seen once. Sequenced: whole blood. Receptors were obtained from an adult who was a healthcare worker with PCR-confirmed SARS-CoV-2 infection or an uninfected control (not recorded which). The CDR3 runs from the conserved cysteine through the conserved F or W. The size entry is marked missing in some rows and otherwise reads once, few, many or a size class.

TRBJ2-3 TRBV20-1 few CSARVPGQGAHTQYF
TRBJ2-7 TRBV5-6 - CASSRGGGEQYF
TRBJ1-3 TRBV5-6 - CASSLLGHSGNTIYF
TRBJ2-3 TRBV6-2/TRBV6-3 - CASSSGLAVTDTQYF
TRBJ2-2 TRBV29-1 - CSSLGTRAGELFF
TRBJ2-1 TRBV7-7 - CASSPTGTPGDEQFF
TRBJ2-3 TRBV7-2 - CASSFTVAGVTDTQYF
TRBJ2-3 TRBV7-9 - CASSTRDSRGVTDTQYF
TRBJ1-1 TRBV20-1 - CSARDPTGGTEAFF
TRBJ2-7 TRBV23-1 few CASSHPTSGSYEQYF
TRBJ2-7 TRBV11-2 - CASSFLGTYSYEQYF
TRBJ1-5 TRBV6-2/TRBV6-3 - CASSNREEGQPQHF
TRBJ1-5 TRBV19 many CASRKGDQPQHF
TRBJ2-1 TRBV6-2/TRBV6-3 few CASSYYPANEQFF
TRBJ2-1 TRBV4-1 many CASSPGLAVLNEQFF
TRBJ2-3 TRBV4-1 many CASSQQRGLGRLADTQYF
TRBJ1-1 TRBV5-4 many CASSWKQGLNTEAFF
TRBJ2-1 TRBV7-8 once CASSLQVLSYNEQFF
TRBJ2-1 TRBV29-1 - CSAGRTYNEQFF
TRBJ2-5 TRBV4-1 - CASSQDEARPETQYF
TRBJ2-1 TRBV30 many CAWSVTSGRADEQFF
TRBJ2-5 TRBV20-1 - CSASRQVMETQYF
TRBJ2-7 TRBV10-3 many CAISERYRAYEQYF
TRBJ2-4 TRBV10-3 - CAISEVLAGGPDIQYF
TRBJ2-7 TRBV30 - CAWSGQGYEQYF
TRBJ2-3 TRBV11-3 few CASAQDSSTDTQYF
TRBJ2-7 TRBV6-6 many CASSYGARTSGNYEQYF
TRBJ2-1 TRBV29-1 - CSVGDIRLEQFF
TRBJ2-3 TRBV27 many CASSHRDGTDTQYF
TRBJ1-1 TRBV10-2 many CASSSNTEAFF
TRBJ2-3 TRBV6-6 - CASSYRAGTDTQYF
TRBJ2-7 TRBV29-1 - CSVETGSGYEQYF
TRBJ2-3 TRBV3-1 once CATRAGTSGTDTQYF
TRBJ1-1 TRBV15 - CATSRDPWAVNTEAFF
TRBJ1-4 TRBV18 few CASSPTGPNEKLFF
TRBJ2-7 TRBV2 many CASSESGHRGEQYF